This TCR beta chain was captured in a study of blood T cell repertoires in COVID-19. Overall study: From the United States, Italy and Spain came samples of acute and convalescent COVID-19.

Seattle enrolled patients during active infection and tracked them longitudinally. As originally analysed: Using reference gene primer amplification, nucleated cell counts were estimated. The data were produced by immunoSEQ multiplex PCR, yet TCRdb's version contains in-frame clones alone and is incomplete. The V and J calls and clone size come from that table; D and trimming were worked out from the DNA. Among approximately 290,000 clones listed, more than 85% were seen once. Germline CDR1 and CDR2: MGHDK and SYGVNS. This CDR3 comprises 14 residues. V was trimmed by 4 bases and J by 0 bases, leaving 10 bases between them.

The sequence was collected from a woman aged 25-40 years with COVID-19, enrolled during active disease. The rearrangement uses TRBV25-1 and TRBJ2-7; D is perhaps TRBD1 (5 bases). The sample was peripheral blood. CDR3 loop: CASSGSGFSYEQYF. In DNA, the CDR3 is TGTGCCAGCAGTGGTTCAGGGTTCTCCTACGAGCAGTACTTC.